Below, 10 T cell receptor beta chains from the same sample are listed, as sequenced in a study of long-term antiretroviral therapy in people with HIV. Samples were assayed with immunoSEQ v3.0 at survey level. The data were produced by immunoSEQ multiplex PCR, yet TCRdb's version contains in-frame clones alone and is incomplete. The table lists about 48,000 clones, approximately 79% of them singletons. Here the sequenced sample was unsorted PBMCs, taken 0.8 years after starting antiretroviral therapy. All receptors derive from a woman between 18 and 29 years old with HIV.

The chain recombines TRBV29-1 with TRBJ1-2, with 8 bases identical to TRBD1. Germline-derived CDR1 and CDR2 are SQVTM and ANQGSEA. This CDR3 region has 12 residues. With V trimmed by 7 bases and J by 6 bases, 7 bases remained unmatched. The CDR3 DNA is TGCAGCGGTACCCCGGGACAGGATGGCTACACCTTC. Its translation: CSGTPGQDGYTF.

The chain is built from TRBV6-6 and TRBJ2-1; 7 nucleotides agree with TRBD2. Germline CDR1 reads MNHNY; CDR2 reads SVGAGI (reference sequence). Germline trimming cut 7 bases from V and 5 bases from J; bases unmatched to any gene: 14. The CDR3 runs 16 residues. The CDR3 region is CASILAFSPVNNEQFF. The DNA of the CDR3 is TGTGCCAGCATACTAGCGTTCTCACCCGTTAACAATGAGCAGTTCTTC.

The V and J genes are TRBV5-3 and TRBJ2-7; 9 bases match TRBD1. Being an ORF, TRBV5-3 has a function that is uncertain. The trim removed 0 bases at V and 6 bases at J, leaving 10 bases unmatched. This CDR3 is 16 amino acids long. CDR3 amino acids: CARSLGDPGQGSEQYF. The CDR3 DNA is TGTGCCAGAAGCTTGGGGGACCCGGGACAGGGATCCGAGCAGTACTTC.

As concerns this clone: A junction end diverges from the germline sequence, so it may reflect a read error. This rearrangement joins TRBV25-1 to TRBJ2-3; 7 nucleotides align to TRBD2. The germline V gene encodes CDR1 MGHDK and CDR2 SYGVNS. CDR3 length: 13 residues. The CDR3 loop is CASSVTSTDTQYF. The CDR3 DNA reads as TGTGCCAGCAGTGTGACTAGCACCGATACGCAGTATTTT.

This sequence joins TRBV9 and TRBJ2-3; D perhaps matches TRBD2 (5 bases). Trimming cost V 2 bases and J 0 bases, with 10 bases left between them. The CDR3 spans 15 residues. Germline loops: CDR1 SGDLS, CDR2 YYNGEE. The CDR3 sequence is CASSVSGPSTDTQYF. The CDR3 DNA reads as TGTGCCAGCAGCGTGAGCGGACCTAGCACAGATACGCAGTATTTT. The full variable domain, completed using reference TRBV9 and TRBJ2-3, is DSGVTQTPKHLITATGQRVTLRCSPRSGDLSVYWYQQSLDQGLQFLIQYYNGEERAKGNILERFSAQQFPDLHSELNLSSLELGDSALYFCASSVSGPSTDTQYFGPGTRLTVL.

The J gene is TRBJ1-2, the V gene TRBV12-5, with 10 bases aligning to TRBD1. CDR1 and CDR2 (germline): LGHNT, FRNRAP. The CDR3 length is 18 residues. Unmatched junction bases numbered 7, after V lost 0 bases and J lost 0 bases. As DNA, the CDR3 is TGTGCTAGTGGTTTGGTAGGGACAGGGGAAAGAGCTAACTATGGCTACACCTTC. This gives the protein CASGLVGTGERANYGYTF.

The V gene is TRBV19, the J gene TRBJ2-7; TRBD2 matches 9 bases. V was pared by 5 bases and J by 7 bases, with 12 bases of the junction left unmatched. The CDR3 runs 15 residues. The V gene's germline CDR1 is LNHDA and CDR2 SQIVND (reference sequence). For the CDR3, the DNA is TGTGCCAGTAGTCTCTCGACTAGCGGAGTCGGGGAGCAGTACTTC. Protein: CASSLSTSGVGEQYF. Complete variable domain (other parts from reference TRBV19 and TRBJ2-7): DGGITQSPKYLFRKEGQNVTLSCEQNLNHDAMYWYRQDPGQGLRLIYYSQIVNDFQKGDIAEGYSVSREKKESFPLTVTSAQKNPTAFYLCASSLSTSGVGEQYFGPGTRLTVT.

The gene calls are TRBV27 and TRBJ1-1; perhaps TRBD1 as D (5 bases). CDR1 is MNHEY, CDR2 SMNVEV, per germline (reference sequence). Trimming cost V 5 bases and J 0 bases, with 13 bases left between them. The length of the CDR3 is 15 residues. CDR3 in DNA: TGTGCCAGCAGTCCATCAGGGTCCATGAACACTGAAGCTTTCTTT. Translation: CASSPSGSMNTEAFF.

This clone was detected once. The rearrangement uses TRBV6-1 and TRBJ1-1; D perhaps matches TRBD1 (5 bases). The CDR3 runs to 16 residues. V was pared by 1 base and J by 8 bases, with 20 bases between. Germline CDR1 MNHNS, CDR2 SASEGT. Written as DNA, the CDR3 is TGTGCCAGCAGTGAAGTGTCGGGGAGGGGATCCGGGGAAGCTTTCTTT. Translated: CASSEVSGRGSGEAFF.

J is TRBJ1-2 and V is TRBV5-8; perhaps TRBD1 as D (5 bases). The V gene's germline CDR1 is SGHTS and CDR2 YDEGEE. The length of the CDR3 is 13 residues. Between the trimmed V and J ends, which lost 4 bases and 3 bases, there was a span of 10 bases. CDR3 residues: CASSHDSDYGYTF. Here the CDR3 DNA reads TGTGCCAGCAGCCATGACAGCGACTATGGCTACACCTTC.